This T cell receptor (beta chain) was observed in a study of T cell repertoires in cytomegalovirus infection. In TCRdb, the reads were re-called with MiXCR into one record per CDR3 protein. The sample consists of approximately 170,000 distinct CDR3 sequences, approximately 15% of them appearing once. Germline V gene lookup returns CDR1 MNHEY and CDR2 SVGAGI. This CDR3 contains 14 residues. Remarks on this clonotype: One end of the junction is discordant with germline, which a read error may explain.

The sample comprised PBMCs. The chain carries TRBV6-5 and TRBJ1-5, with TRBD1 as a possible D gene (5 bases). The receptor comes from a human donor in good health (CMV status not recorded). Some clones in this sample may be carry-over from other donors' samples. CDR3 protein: CASSPRRGKQPQHF. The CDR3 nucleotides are TGTGCCAGCAGTCCCCGGAGGGGCAAGCAGCCCCAGCATTTT.